This entry lists 21 T cell receptor beta chains sequenced from one sample in a study of cytomegalovirus exposure and HLA in healthy donors. The PCR made use of 60 Vbeta and 13 Jbeta primers. Profiled with immunoSEQ multiplex PCR; TCRdb holds only in-frame clones, not every one. The sample table sets out tens of thousands of clones. The sequenced material came from PBMCs. The receptor source for this set is a woman aged 40 to 55 in good health and CMV-seronegative.

This rearrangement joins TRBV18 to TRBJ1-2; 9 bases map to TRBD1. Trimming at V came to 10 bases and at J to 6 bases, leaving 9 bases not matched to a gene. CDR3 length: 13 amino acids. CDR1 is KGHSH and CDR2 is LQKENI in the germline V gene. In DNA form, the CDR3 reads TGTGCCACGCTTCCGGGACAGGGAAATGGCTACACCTTC. Encoded protein: CATLPGQGNGYTF.

The V gene is TRBV19, the J gene TRBJ1-6; the match to TRBD1 covers 9 bases. Trimming removed 5 bases from V and 7 bases from J; junction bases left unmatched: 6. The CDR3 runs 15 residues. Germline V gene lookup returns CDR1 LNHDA and CDR2 SQIVND (reference sequence). DNA of the CDR3: TGTGCCAGTAGTGCGGACAGGGGATCCAATTCACCCCTCCACTTT. Protein: CASSADRGSNSPLHF. Together with reference TRBV19 and TRBJ1-6, the CDR3 gives the full variable domain: DGGITQSPKYLFRKEGQNVTLSCEQNLNHDAMYWYRQDPGQGLRLIYYSQIVNDFQKGDIAEGYSVSREKKESFPLTVTSAQKNPTAFYLCASSADRGSNSPLHFGNGTRLTVT.

The chain carries TRBV9 and TRBJ1-3; unclear D gene. Germline lookup yields CDR1 SGDLS and CDR2 YYNGEE. The length of the CDR3 is 16 residues. The V gene lost 3 bases and the J gene lost 2 bases, with 15 bases spanning the gap. CDR3 bases: TGTGCCAGCAGCGGGATACCGGGGTTCACTGGAAACACCATATATTTT. As protein: CASSGIPGFTGNTIYF.

The rearrangement links TRBV5-1 to TRBJ2-5; D is possibly TRBD2 (6 bases). Looked up from germline, CDR1 is SGHRS and CDR2 is YFSETQ. The ends were cut back, 7 bases at V and 5 bases at J, with 12 bases in the middle. This CDR3 has 12 amino acids. CDR3 sequence reads: CASYGGEETQYF. The CDR3 DNA reads TGCGCCAGCTATGGAGGGGAGGAGACCCAGTACTTC.

As for this clone: At one of its ends the junction is not consistent with the germline gene, which may arise from a read error. In the same sample, other DNA sequences code for this CDR3. This chain connects TRBV4-2 to TRBJ1-6; weak D call: TRBD1 (5 bases). The CDR3 runs 17 residues. Germline assignment: CDR1 LGHNA and CDR2 YNFKEQ. The CDR3 loop reads CASSQQGNSAYNSPLHF. CDR3 nucleotides: TGTGCCAGCAGCCAACAGGGAAACAGCGCCTATAATTCACCCCTACACTTT.

The genes are TRBV6-1 and TRBJ2-7; D gene uncertain. The CDR3 loop spans 13 amino acids. The germline V and J ends were trimmed by 2 bases and 3 bases, with 8 bases remaining between them. CDR1 MNHNS and CDR2 SASEGT come from the germline V gene. CDR3: CASSENTSYEQYF. The CDR3 nucleotides read TGTGCCAGCAGTGAAAATACAAGCTACGAGCAGTACTTC.

This sequence joins TRBV5-1 and TRBJ2-7, with 7 bases lining up with TRBD2. CDR3 size: 16 residues. V lost 2 bases and J lost 2; bases outside the gene matches: 10. Germline V gene lookup returns CDR1 SGHRS and CDR2 YFSETQ. CDR3 region: CASSLNSGGSAYEQYF. Written as DNA, the CDR3 is TGCGCCAGCAGCTTAAATTCGGGGGGATCGGCCTACGAGCAGTACTTC.

The chain has TRBV15 and TRBJ1-5, with D perhaps matching TRBD1 (5 bases). The CDR3 length is 16 residues. V was cut by 1 base and J by 2 bases, with 12 bases left in between. From germline, CDR1 is LNHNV and CDR2 YYDKDF (reference sequence). The CDR3 protein is CATSRGVGPGNQPQHF. Written as DNA, the CDR3 is TGTGCCACCAGCAGAGGAGTGGGGCCTGGCAATCAGCCCCAGCATTTT. Full variable domain (outside the CDR3, taken from reference TRBV15 and TRBJ1-5): DAMVIQNPRYQVTQFGKPVTLSCSQTLNHNVMYWYQQKSSQAPKLLFHYYDKDFNNEADTPDNFQSRRPNTSFCFLDIRSPGLGDTAMYLCATSRGVGPGNQPQHFGDGTRLSIL.

This rearrangement joins TRBV9 to TRBJ1-3, with D possibly matching TRBD1 (5 bases). The CDR3 consists of 17 residues. Germline CDR1 is SGDLS and CDR2 is YYNGEE. Trimming took 5 bases from V and 0 from J, leaving 18 bases between them. The CDR3 sequence: CASSRRGGSSSGNTIYF. In DNA, the CDR3 is TGTGCCAGCAGTCGGAGGGGCGGCTCGAGCTCTGGAAACACCATATATTTT.

This sequence joins TRBV7-9 and TRBJ2-7, with 13 bases lining up with TRBD2. Germline CDR1 and CDR2: SEHNR and FQNEAQ (reference sequence). This CDR3 comprises 16 residues. With V trimmed by 4 bases and J by 2 bases, 5 bases remained unmatched. In DNA form, the CDR3 reads TGTGCCAGCAGCTATGGGACTAGCGGGGCCACCTACGAGCAGTACTTC. This encodes CASSYGTSGATYEQYF.

This chain links TRBV5-1 with TRBJ2-3, with 9 bases aligning to TRBD2. Germline V lookup: CDR1 SGHRS, CDR2 YFSETQ. The J segment lost 6 bases and the V segment lost 4 bases, leaving 6 bases of the junction unmatched. CDR3 size: 14 residues. The CDR3 region is CASSPRTSEDTQYF. The CDR3 DNA reads TGCGCCAGCAGCCCGAGGACTAGCGAGGATACGCAGTATTTT. Drawing the rest from reference TRBV5-1 and TRBJ2-3, the complete variable domain is KAGVTQTPRYLIKTRGQQVTLSCSPISGHRSVSWYQQTPGQGLQFLFEYFSETQRNKGNFPGRFSGRQFSNSRSEMNVSTLELGDSALYLCASSPRTSEDTQYFGPGTRLTVL.

This chain uses TRBV6-6 with TRBJ1-5; D gene ambiguous. Trimming cost V 1 base and J 0 bases, with 7 bases left between them. The CDR3 is made up of 15 amino acids. Germline CDR1 MNHNY, CDR2 SVGAGI (reference sequence). The CDR3, as DNA: TGTGCCAGCAGTTACTACAGAGATAGCAATCAGCCCCAGCATTTT. Translating gives CASSYYRDSNQPQHF.

The chain couples TRBV18 to TRBJ2-7; D is possibly TRBD2 (6 bases). Germline V gene data show CDR1 as KGHSH and CDR2 as LQKENI. Trimming shortened V by 6 bases and J by 2 bases, and 14 bases separated the two germline ends. The CDR3 has 14 amino acids. CDR3 loop: CASSPGTLAYEQYF. DNA of the CDR3: TGTGCCAGCTCTCCTGGGACTCTTGCCTACGAGCAGTACTTC.

CDR3 nucleotides: TGTGCCAGCAGCTTAGGGACAGGGGGAACTGTTGATACGCAGTATTTT. It specifies CASSLGTGGTVDTQYF. The chain recombines TRBV11-2 with TRBJ2-3; 10 nucleotides align to TRBD1. The CDR3 loop spans 16 amino acids. Germline V gives CDR1 SGHAT, CDR2 FQNNGV. V lost 1 base and J lost 6; bases outside the gene matches: 7.

The chain combines TRBV19 with TRBJ1-5, with a possible D match to TRBD1 (5 bases). Germline assignment: CDR1 LNHDA and CDR2 SQIVND (reference sequence). The V gene lost 1 base and the J gene lost 5 bases, with 6 bases spanning the gap. The length of the CDR3 is 13 residues. CDR3 amino acids: CASSIVRDQPQHF. In DNA form, the CDR3 reads TGTGCCAGTAGTATAGTCAGGGATCAGCCCCAGCATTTT. Filled out from reference TRBV19 and TRBJ1-5, the complete variable domain reads DGGITQSPKYLFRKEGQNVTLSCEQNLNHDAMYWYRQDPGQGLRLIYYSQIVNDFQKGDIAEGYSVSREKKESFPLTVTSAQKNPTAFYLCASSIVRDQPQHFGDGTRLSIL.

The J gene is TRBJ2-3, the V gene TRBV30; TRBD2 agrees at 11 bases. The germline gives CDR1 GTSNPN, CDR2 SVGIG (reference sequence). J was trimmed by 2 bases and V by 3 bases; bases with no gene match: 4. The CDR3 is 15 amino acids. CDR3 DNA sequence: TGTGCCTGGAGCCGGACTAGCGGGTACACAGATACGCAGTATTTT. Its translation: CAWSRTSGYTDTQYF.

The V and J genes are TRBV15 and TRBJ2-7; the match to TRBD1 covers 8 bases. The J segment lost 4 bases and the V segment lost 0 bases, leaving 11 bases of the junction unmatched. CDR3 length equals 17 residues. Germline lookup yields CDR1 LNHNV and CDR2 YYDKDF (reference sequence). The DNA for the CDR3 is TGTGCCACCAGCAGAGATTCGTGGGACAGGTCCAAATACGAGCAGTACTTC. Translated, it gives CATSRDSWDRSKYEQYF.

The chain has TRBV27 and TRBJ1-2, with D unresolved. This CDR3 has 14 amino acids. Trimming cost V 0 bases and J 4 bases, with 9 bases left between them. Germline V CDR1 and CDR2: MNHEY, SMNVEV (reference sequence). The CDR3 coding sequence is TGTGCCAGCAGTTTATCTCCCTTAATCTATGGCTACACCTTC. Residues: CASSLSPLIYGYTF.

This rearrangement joins TRBV28 to TRBJ1-5, with D possibly being TRBD1 (5 bases). This CDR3 is 16 amino acids long. Trimming removed 2 bases from V and 0 bases from J, with 11 bases in between. Germline CDR1 MDHEN, CDR2 SYDVKM. CDR3 in DNA: TGTGCCAGCAGTTTACACCAGGGTGGTAGCAATCAGCCCCAGCATTTT. Its translation is CASSLHQGGSNQPQHF.

The chain uses TRBV28 and TRBJ1-1; tentative D call: TRBD1 (6 bases). V was trimmed by 6 bases and J by 1 base, leaving 15 bases between them. The CDR3 is 15 amino acids. The V gene's germline CDR1 is MDHEN and CDR2 SYDVKM. CDR3 DNA sequence: TGTGCCAGCAGGGTACAGGGAGAGGCGAACACTGAAGCTTTCTTT. Its protein is CASRVQGEANTEAFF. The whole variable domain, remainder taken from reference TRBV28 and TRBJ1-1, is DVKVTQSSRYLVKRTGEKVFLECVQDMDHENMFWYRQDPGLGLRLIYFSYDVKMKEKGDIPEGYSVSREKKERFSLILESASTNQTSMYLCASRVQGEANTEAFFGQGTRLTVV.

The gene calls are TRBV28 and TRBJ2-7, with D maybe TRBD1 (6 bases). V was cut by 6 bases and J by 0 bases, with 15 bases left in between. The CDR3 contains 15 residues. Germline-derived CDR1 and CDR2 are MDHEN and SYDVKM. CDR3 loop: CASRRTASTSYEQYF. The CDR3 nucleotides are TGTGCCAGCAGACGGACAGCTTCAACCTCCTACGAGCAGTACTTC.